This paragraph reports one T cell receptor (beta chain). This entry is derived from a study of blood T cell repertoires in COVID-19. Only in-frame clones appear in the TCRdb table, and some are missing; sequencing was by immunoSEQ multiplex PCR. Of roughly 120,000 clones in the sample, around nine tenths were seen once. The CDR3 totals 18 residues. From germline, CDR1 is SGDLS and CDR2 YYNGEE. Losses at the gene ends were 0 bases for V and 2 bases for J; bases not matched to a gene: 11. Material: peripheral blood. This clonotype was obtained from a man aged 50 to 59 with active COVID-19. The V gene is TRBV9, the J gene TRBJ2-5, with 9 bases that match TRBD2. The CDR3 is CASSVVGAGGPGQETQYF. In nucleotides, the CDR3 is TGTGCCAGCAGCGTAGTAGGCGCGGGGGGGCCCGGTCAAGAGACCCAGTACTTC. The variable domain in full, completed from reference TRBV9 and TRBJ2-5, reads DSGVTQTPKHLITATGQRVTLRCSPRSGDLSVYWYQQSLDQGLQFLIQYYNGEERAKGNILERFSAQQFPDLHSELNLSSLELGDSALYFCASSVVGAGGPGQETQYFGPGTRLLVL.